The clone carrying this T cell receptor (beta chain) was observed at least ten times. The entry originates in a study of blood T cell repertoires in COVID-19. Study overall: PBMCs, B-cell-depleted T cells, or T cells provided the cDNA or gDNA that made up the material.

Participants' reported clinical history set cohort assignment. The CDR3 totals 13 residues. The germline V gene has CDR1 DFQATT and CDR2 SNEGSKA (reference sequence). V was trimmed by 3 bases and J by 7 bases, leaving 16 bases between them. Clones were read by immunoSEQ multiplex PCR, and TCRdb kept only the in-frame ones, dropping some. The repertoire holds 140,000 or so clones, with around 85% as singletons. This chain connects TRBV20-1 to TRBJ2-7; tentative D call: TRBD2 (5 bases). The receptor comes from a man aged 50-59 years who had recovered from COVID-19. Material for sequencing was PBMCs or T cells enriched from blood (not recorded which). The CDR3 bases are TGCAGTGCTAGTCCTGTCGTAACGGGGGAGCAGTACTTC. Amino acids: CSASPVVTGEQYF.